A selection of T cell receptor beta chains follows, all from one sample in a study of blood T cell repertoires in COVID-19. TCRdb's copy holds only in-frame clones and misses some; the assay was immunoSEQ multiplex PCR. The sample contains some 75,000 clones, approximately 92% of which appear only once. Sequencing input: peripheral blood. Source of these receptors: a human donor in a cohort sampled during active COVID-19. CDR3s include the opening cysteine and the closing phenylalanine or tryptophan.

CDR3	J	V
CATGQGRTEAFF	TRBJ1-1	TRBV19
CASSETLTEQFF	TRBJ2-1	TRBV5-1
CATSPTGAEPQHF	TRBJ1-5	TRBV24-1
CASSSPGDRVQETQYF	TRBJ2-5	TRBV27
CASSLGPLTQYF	TRBJ2-5	TRBV11-3
CASTRQGGNEKLFF	TRBJ1-4	TRBV2
CASSLRDRMGYTF	TRBJ1-2	TRBV5-5
CASSGRQGSSYNEQFF	TRBJ2-1	TRBV7-8
CASSLSSLAKNIQYF	TRBJ2-4	TRBV7-9
CASKQVGDYDEQYF	TRBJ2-7	TRBV28
CASKGAANLNTEAFF	TRBJ1-1	TRBV7-2
CASSLERVSPLHF	TRBJ1-6	TRBV5-1
CSVEERSRFYTF	TRBJ1-2	TRBV29-1
CASSLGGGGASGEQYF	TRBJ2-7	TRBV7-6
CASSVGQGAGEQYF	TRBJ2-7	TRBV9
CASSERHHGQGGGMNTEAFF	TRBJ1-1	TRBV6-1
CASSSGVDEAFF	TRBJ1-1	TRBV7-9
CASSYLILRRTTNMEDTGELFF	TRBJ2-2	TRBV6-7
CASSLPPGEKLFF	TRBJ1-4	TRBV12-3/TRBV12-4
CASADRGSRGTDTQYF	TRBJ2-3	TRBV6-6
CASSPPQGLPNTEAFF	TRBJ1-1	TRBV18
CASSLGGRETQYF	TRBJ2-5	TRBV27
CASALGDNYEQYF	TRBJ2-7	TRBV28
CASSSRVKETQYF	TRBJ2-5	TRBV7-9
CASSHRQGANTGELFF	TRBJ2-2	TRBV9
CASRSTKLLYGYTF	TRBJ1-2	TRBV6-5